Presented here are 12 T cell receptor beta chains from one specimen sequenced in a study of shared clonotypes between healthy human individuals. Produced via immunoSEQ multiplex PCR; TCRdb's table is partial and in-frame only. The sample shows some 2.3 million clones, 93% of them seen only once. Sequencing was performed on naive CD4+ T cells from PBMCs. Subset in this sample: CD45RA+ positively selected. These receptor sequences come from a man aged 18 to 29 in good health. Some clones in this sample may be carry-over from other donors' samples.

This rearrangement joins TRBV28 to TRBJ1-3; D is perhaps TRBD1 (5 bases). Germline V gives CDR1 MDHEN, CDR2 SYDVKM. The V and J ends lost 8 bases and 2 bases respectively, with 13 bases between them. The CDR3 is made up of 14 amino acids. This CDR3 is CASQGSGAGNTIYF. The CDR3 nucleotides read TGTGCCAGCCAGGGATCCGGAGCTGGAAACACCATATATTTT.

The gene calls are TRBV6-5 and TRBJ1-5, with D unresolved. Deletions cut 1 base from V and 7 bases from J, with 8 bases between. CDR1 and CDR2 (germline): MNHEY, SVGAGI. CDR3 length: 13 residues. The CDR3 loop reads CASSYFAGQPQHF. CDR3 nucleotides: TGTGCCAGCAGTTACTTCGCCGGCCAGCCCCAGCATTTT.

This clone was seen a single time. This chain links TRBV30 with TRBJ2-3; 9 bases are shared with TRBD2. This CDR3 has 14 residues. Germline CDR1 GTSNPN, CDR2 SVGIG (reference sequence). The CDR3 region has the DNA TGTGGGACAACTTCAGCGGGAGGTGCTGATACGCAGTATTTT. Translating it yields CGTTSAGGADTQYF.

This clone has only one observation. The sample holds other DNA sequences that translate to the same CDR3. This chain connects TRBV6-5 to TRBJ1-1; D not resolved. V gave up 6 bases and J gave up 4 bases, with 12 bases separating them. Germline CDR1 reads MNHEY; CDR2 reads SVGAGI. The CDR3 has 13 residues. CDR3 DNA sequence: TGTGCCAGCAGCCCACCGGCGGGCACTGAAGCTTTCTTT. Protein: CASSPPAGTEAFF.

This chain connects TRBV6-6 to TRBJ2-2; 7 bases are shared with TRBD2. The germline V gene has CDR1 MNHNY and CDR2 SVGAGI (reference sequence). Trimming took 8 bases from V and 8 from J; bases not matched to a gene: 17. This CDR3 has 16 amino acids. DNA of the CDR3: TGTGCCAGCGCTCCAGGGAGGGAGTCTTTGAATGGGGAGCTGTTTTTT. This encodes CASAPGRESLNGELFF.

J is TRBJ2-1 and V is TRBV9, with D possibly TRBD2 on 6 matching bases. Germline CDR1 reads SGDLS; CDR2 reads YYNGEE. The CDR3 totals 15 residues. V was trimmed by 4 bases and J by 0 bases, leaving 11 bases between them. CDR3 amino acids: CASSLSGTSYNEQFF. CDR3 sequence (DNA): TGTGCCAGCAGCCTTAGCGGCACCTCCTACAATGAGCAGTTCTTC. Complete variable domain (other parts from reference TRBV9 and TRBJ2-1): DSGVTQTPKHLITATGQRVTLRCSPRSGDLSVYWYQQSLDQGLQFLIQYYNGEERAKGNILERFSAQQFPDLHSELNLSSLELGDSALYFCASSLSGTSYNEQFFGPGTRLTVL.

As DNA, the CDR3 is TGTGCCAGCAGTTTCGATAGCGGGAGCGGCAATGAGCAGTTCTTC. Translation: CASSFDSGSGNEQFF. The chain joins TRBV2 to TRBJ2-1, with 9 bases matching TRBD2. V shed 5 bases, J shed 6 bases, and the junction held 8 bases outside the gene matches. The CDR3 is made up of 15 amino acids. In germline, CDR1 is SNHLY, CDR2 FYNNEI.

The chain has TRBV6-6 and TRBJ1-2; weak D call: TRBD1 (5 bases). Germline V CDR1 and CDR2: MNHNY, SVGAGI (reference sequence). V lost 2 bases to trimming and J lost 3 bases, with 10 bases between them. The CDR3 runs to 14 residues. In DNA, the CDR3 is TGTGCCAGCAGTTACCTTGGCAGGGACTATGGCTACACCTTC. Its protein product is CASSYLGRDYGYTF.

The chain links TRBV7-3 to TRBJ1-1; no clear D. V was shortened by 2 bases and J by 6 bases, with 13 bases between the two germline ends. The germline CDR1 and CDR2 sequences are SGHTA and FQGTGA. This CDR3 contains 14 residues. The CDR3 sequence is CASSLEAVGAEAFF. In DNA form, the CDR3 reads TGTGCCAGCAGCTTAGAGGCGGTGGGAGCTGAAGCTTTCTTT.

The rearrangement uses TRBV6-5 and TRBJ2-7; 7 bases agree with TRBD2. The CDR3 sequence is 14 residues long. From germline, CDR1 is MNHEY and CDR2 SVGAGI. J lost 0 bases, V lost 4 bases, and 3 bases had no gene match. CDR3 loop: CASSSGGSSYEQYF. DNA of the CDR3: TGTGCCAGCAGTTCCGGCGGGAGCTCCTACGAGCAGTACTTC.

This clone was seen just once. J is TRBJ1-1 and V is TRBV5-6; tentatively, D is TRBD1 (5 bases). Looked up from germline, CDR1 is SGHDT and CDR2 is YYEEEE. Trimming cost V 1 base and J 0 bases, with 16 bases left between them. The CDR3 sequence is 17 residues long. The CDR3 DNA reads TGTGCCAGCAGCTTGAGGTGGACACTACCTATGAACACTGAAGCTTTCTTT. This sequence encodes CASSLRWTLPMNTEAFF.

The J gene is TRBJ2-3, the V gene TRBV19; 7 bases fit TRBD2. Losses at the gene ends were 2 bases for V and 2 bases for J; bases not matched to a gene: 10. The length of the CDR3 is 17 residues. CDR1 LNHDA and CDR2 SQIVND come from the germline V gene (reference sequence). CDR3 loop: CASSIPLWEGNTDTQYF. The CDR3 DNA sequence: TGTGCCAGTAGTATACCCCTTTGGGAGGGCAACACAGATACGCAGTATTTT. The full variable domain, with the rest looked up from reference TRBV19 and TRBJ2-3, is DGGITQSPKYLFRKEGQNVTLSCEQNLNHDAMYWYRQDPGQGLRLIYYSQIVNDFQKGDIAEGYSVSREKKESFPLTVTSAQKNPTAFYLCASSIPLWEGNTDTQYFGPGTRLTVL.